This T cell receptor (beta chain) was sequenced in a study of a mutant IDH1 vaccine in newly diagnosed glioma. Study-level information: Vaccination followed radiotherapy alone by 4-6 weeks, or accompanied temozolomide cycles. Treated patients, approximately 60% male and roughly 38% female, averaged approximately 40 years of age. Overall study results and limits: Pseudoprogression seemingly bore no relation to changes in top peripheral T cell clonotypes.

Time point denoted: week 35, safety follow-up. Mutant IDH1 20-mer peptide, at 300 ug, made up each vaccine dose, with topical imiquimod. Patients were given eight vaccinations, scheduled in weeks 1, 3, 5, 7, 11, 15, 19 and 23. The CDR3 has 14 amino acids. In germline, CDR1 is SGHNT, CDR2 YYREEE (reference sequence). Germline trimming cut 5 bases from V and 0 bases from J; bases unmatched to any gene: 4. On this clone itself: Its specificity is not known.

Clones were read by immunoSEQ multiplex PCR, and TCRdb kept only the in-frame ones, dropping some. This repertoire shows tens of thousands of clones, almost 95% found once; its top ten account for more than 2%. The starting material was PBMCs, obtained from a glioma patient whose treatment included an IDH1 peptide vaccine. The chain employs TRBV5-4 and TRBJ2-5; 7 bases are shared with TRBD1. This receptor was identified in a man aged 50 to 59 with glioma. CDR3 nucleotides: TGTGCCAGCAGTCGAACAGGGGACCAAGAGACCCAGTACTTC. Protein product: CASSRTGDQETQYF.